This record looks at one T cell receptor beta chain sequence and its context. This sample was taken from a study of shared T cell receptors in the human thymus. Deletions cut 3 bases from V and 0 bases from J, with 8 bases between. CDR1 is SGHDN and CDR2 is FVKESK in the germline V gene. The CDR3 sequence is 14 residues long. TCRdb's table, derived via immunoSEQ multiplex PCR, lists solely in-frame clones and lacks some. The profile shows more than 550,000 clones, 80% to 90% of them singletons. The sample was also linked to a second study, of human thymus T cells. That publication notes: Congenital heart defects were the reason for the corrective surgery that the donors, healthy Finnish infants, were having. The study used thymus tissue resected during corrective heart surgery.

The chain recombines TRBV14 with TRBJ1-1, with D possibly matching TRBD1 (5 bases). Material for sequencing was thymocytes. The TCR sequence derives from a girl under three years old with a congenital heart defect. The CDR3: CASSHPRVNTEAFF. The CDR3 nucleotides are TGTGCCAGCAGCCATCCCAGGGTGAACACTGAAGCTTTCTTT.